This TCR beta chain comes out of a study of regulatory T cells in long-lasting Graves disease. Library construction for TCR beta used iRepertoire HTBI primers and Arm-PCR of CDR3 regions. TCRdb used MiXCR to reprocess the multiplex PCR reads, holding one entry per CDR3 protein. This table has roughly 420,000 distinct CDR3 sequences, roughly 15% appearing once. Germline V gives CDR1 SGHAT, CDR2 FQNNGV. With 4 bases removed from V and 2 bases from J, the gap between germline ends came to 14 bases. CDR3 size: 15 residues. Time point denoted: newly diagnosed GD, antithyroid drugs for less than 3 months. Making the TCR library involved RNA that had been extracted from PBMCs. The sample holds many counts of this clonotype. These data were likewise used in another study, on T cells in Graves' hyperthyroidism and ophthalmopathy. That source notes: When the TCR CDR3 underwent first-round RT-PCR, the HTBI primer set was used.

The source material was peripheral blood mononuclear cells (PBMCs), sampled at new diagnosis, from a patient treated with antithyroid drugs. The receptor was derived from a woman aged 25 to 39 with Graves disease. The chain uses TRBV11-2 and TRBJ1-2, with a tentative D call TRBD1 (5 bases). CDR3 bases: TGTGCCAGCAGCTACACCGGGACGGGAAACTATGGCTACACCTTC. This encodes CASSYTGTGNYGYTF.